Below, 9 T cell receptor beta chains from the same sample are listed, as sequenced in a study of read filtering for tumor transcriptome and immune sequencing. Molecular barcoded adaptors covering alpha/delta and beta/gamma chains were used on 400 to 450 ng RNA. MiXCR, applied by TCRdb to the reads, yields one record per CDR3 protein. The table shows 25,000 or so distinct CDR3 sequences, with around 20% occurring only once. Sequenced: a population of CD138-negative cells sorted from bone marrow. The origin of the receptors is a donor aged 40 or over with multiple myeloma.

This clonotype was detected many times. The chain links TRBV20-1 to TRBJ2-1; TRBD2 matches 13 bases. The germline CDR1 and CDR2 sequences are DFQATT and SNEGSKA (reference sequence). CDR3 length: 14 amino acids. V was clipped by 3 bases and J by 7 bases; unmatched bases: 3. The CDR3: CSASGTSGTNEQFF. The CDR3 DNA is TGCAGTGCTAGTGGGACTAGCGGGACTAATGAGCAGTTCTTC.

As regards this clonotype: A much larger clone lies one base from this, so it may be a read error. The rearrangement uses TRBV14 and TRBJ2-4; D possibly corresponds to TRBD1 (6 bases). Germline values: CDR1 SGHDN, CDR2 FVKESK. The CDR3 runs 16 residues. The ends were cut back, 6 bases at V and 0 bases at J, with 15 bases in the middle. CDR3 DNA: TGTGCCAGCAGATATACAGGGTCCCTAGCCAAAAACATTCAGTACTTC. This codes for CASRYTGSLAKNIQYF.

J is TRBJ2-7 and V is TRBV7-2, with 8 bases identical to TRBD1. The CDR3 runs to 14 residues. Germline V CDR1 and CDR2: SGHTA, FQGNSA. The V gene end was trimmed by 7 bases and the J gene end by 4 bases; junction bases not matched to a gene: 9. CDR3 residues: CASIFRTGYYEQYF. CDR3 bases: TGTGCCAGCATCTTCCGGACAGGGTATTACGAGCAGTACTTC.

Ten or more counts support this clonotype. The chain couples TRBV11-2 to TRBJ2-7; D perhaps matches TRBD1 (5 bases). V lost 6 bases and J lost 5, with 14 bases in between. In germline, CDR1 is SGHAT, CDR2 FQNNGV. This CDR3 has 13 amino acids. The CDR3 here is CASRRQGTHEQYF. The CDR3 DNA sequence: TGTGCCAGCAGGCGCCAGGGTACGCACGAGCAGTACTTC.

This clonotype is deemed large. This rearrangement joins TRBV3-1 to TRBJ2-1, with 10 bases lining up with TRBD2. The J segment lost 6 bases and the V segment lost 4 bases, leaving 6 bases of the junction unmatched. This CDR3 region has 15 residues. CDR1 and CDR2 from the germline V gene are LGHDT and YNNKEL (reference sequence). CDR3 protein: CASSPQSGRANEQFF. As DNA, the CDR3 is TGTGCCAGCAGCCCACAAAGCGGGAGGGCCAATGAGCAGTTCTTC.

As regards this clonotype: Since a far larger clone is one base different, this is likely a read error. J is TRBJ1-4 and V is TRBV28; TRBD2 matches at 10 bases. With the DNA end fitting TRBJ2-3 better, the J assignment may be wrong. CDR3 length: 17 residues. Looked up from germline, CDR1 is MDHEN and CDR2 is SYDVKM. DNA for the CDR3: TGTGCCAGCAGTACTCCGGGGCTAGCGGGAGACGCAGATACGCAGTATTTT. Translating gives CASSTPGLAGDADTQYF.

This clonotype occurred many times. The chain joins TRBV3-1 to TRBJ2-7; D gene unclear. CDR3 length: 12 amino acids. V lost 1 base and J lost 7, with 8 bases in between. The germline gives CDR1 LGHDT, CDR2 YNNKEL (reference sequence). In DNA form, the CDR3 reads TGTGCCAGCAGCCAAGGGGGTAGGGAGCAGTACTTC. It is translated as CASSQGGREQYF.

In its sample, this clonotype was seen many times. This rearrangement joins TRBV19 to TRBJ2-2; D is ambiguous. The CDR3 runs to 15 residues. Trimming took 4 bases from V and 0 from J, leaving 9 bases between them. Germline V gives CDR1 LNHDA, CDR2 SQIVND (reference sequence). The CDR3 loop is CASSTQIPNTGELFF. CDR3 coding DNA: TGTGCCAGTAGTACACAAATTCCGAACACCGGGGAGCTGTTTTTT.

This clonotype was recorded many times. One end of the junction does not line up with germline, which may come from a read error. The chain employs TRBV25-1 and TRBJ2-5; D is unclear. The germline CDR1 and CDR2 sequences are MGHDK and SYGVNS. The CDR3 is 14 amino acids. In DNA, the CDR3 is TGTGCCAGCAGTGAATTCGGGTACCAAGGGACCCAGTACTTC. This translates into CASSEFGYQGTQYF.